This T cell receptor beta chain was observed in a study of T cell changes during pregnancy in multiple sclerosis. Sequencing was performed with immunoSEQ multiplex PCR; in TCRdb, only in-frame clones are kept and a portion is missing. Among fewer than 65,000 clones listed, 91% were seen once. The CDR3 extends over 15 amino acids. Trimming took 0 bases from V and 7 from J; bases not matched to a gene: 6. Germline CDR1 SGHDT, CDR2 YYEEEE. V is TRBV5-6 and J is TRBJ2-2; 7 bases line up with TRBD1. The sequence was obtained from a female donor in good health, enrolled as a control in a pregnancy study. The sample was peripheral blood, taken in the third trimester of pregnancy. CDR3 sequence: CASSLGYRGSGELFF. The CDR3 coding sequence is TGTGCCAGCAGCTTGGGGTACAGGGGAAGCGGGGAGCTGTTTTTT.